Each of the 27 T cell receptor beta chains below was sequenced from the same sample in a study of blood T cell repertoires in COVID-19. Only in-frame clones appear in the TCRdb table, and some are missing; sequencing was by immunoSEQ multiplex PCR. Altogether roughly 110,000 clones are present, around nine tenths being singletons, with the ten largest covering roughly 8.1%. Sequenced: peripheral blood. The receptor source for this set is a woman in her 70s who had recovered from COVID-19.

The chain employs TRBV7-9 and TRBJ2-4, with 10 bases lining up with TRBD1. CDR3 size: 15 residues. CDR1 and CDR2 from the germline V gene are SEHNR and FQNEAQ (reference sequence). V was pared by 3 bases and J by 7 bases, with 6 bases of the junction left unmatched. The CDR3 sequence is CASSLGGTGANIQYF. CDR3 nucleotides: TGTGCCAGCAGCTTGGGAGGGACAGGGGCGAACATTCAGTACTTC. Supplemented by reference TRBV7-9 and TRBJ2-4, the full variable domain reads DTGVSQNPRHKITKRGQNVTFRCDPISEHNRLYWYRQTLGQGPEFLTYFQNEAQLEKSRLLSDRFSAERPKGSFSTLEIQRTEQGDSAMYLCASSLGGTGANIQYFGAGTRLSVL.

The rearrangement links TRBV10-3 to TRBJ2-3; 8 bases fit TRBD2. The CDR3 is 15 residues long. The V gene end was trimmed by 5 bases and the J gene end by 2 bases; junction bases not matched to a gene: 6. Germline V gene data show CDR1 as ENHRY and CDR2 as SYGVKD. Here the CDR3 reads CAISFSGAFTDTQYF. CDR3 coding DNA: TGTGCCATCAGTTTTAGCGGGGCCTTCACAGATACGCAGTATTTT.

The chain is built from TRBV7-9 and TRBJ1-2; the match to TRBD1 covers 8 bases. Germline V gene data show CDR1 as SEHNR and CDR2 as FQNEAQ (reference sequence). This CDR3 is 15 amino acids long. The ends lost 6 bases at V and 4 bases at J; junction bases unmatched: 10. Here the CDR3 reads CASSPSPTGAYGYTF. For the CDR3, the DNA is TGTGCCAGCAGTCCTAGCCCGACAGGGGCCTATGGCTACACCTTC.

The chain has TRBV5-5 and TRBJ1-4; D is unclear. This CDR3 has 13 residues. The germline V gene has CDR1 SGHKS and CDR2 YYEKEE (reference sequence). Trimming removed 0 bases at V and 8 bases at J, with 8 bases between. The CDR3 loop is CASSLVGGEKLFF. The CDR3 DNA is TGTGCCAGCAGCTTGGTCGGAGGGGAAAAACTGTTTTTT.

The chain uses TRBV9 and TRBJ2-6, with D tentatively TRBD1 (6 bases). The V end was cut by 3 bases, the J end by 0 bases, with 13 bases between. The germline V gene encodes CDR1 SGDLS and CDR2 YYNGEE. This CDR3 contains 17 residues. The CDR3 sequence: CASSGRGPSSGANVLTF. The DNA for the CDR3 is TGTGCCAGCAGCGGCAGGGGCCCGAGCTCTGGGGCCAACGTCCTGACTTTC. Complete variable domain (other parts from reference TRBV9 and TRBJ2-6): DSGVTQTPKHLITATGQRVTLRCSPRSGDLSVYWYQQSLDQGLQFLIQYYNGEERAKGNILERFSAQQFPDLHSELNLSSLELGDSALYFCASSGRGPSSGANVLTFGAGSRLTVL.

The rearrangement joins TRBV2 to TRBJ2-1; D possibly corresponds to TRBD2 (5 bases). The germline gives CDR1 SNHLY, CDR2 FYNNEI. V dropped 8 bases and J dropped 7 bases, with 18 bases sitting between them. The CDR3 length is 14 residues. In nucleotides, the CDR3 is TGTGCCAGCCTTAAGCGGCGAAATGGGAATGAGCAGTTCTTC. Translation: CASLKRRNGNEQFF.

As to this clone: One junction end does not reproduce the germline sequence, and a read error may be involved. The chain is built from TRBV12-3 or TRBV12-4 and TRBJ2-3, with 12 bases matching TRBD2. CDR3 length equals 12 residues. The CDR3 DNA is TGTGCCAGCAATCCACTAGCGGGAGGCGGAACCTTT. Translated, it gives CASNPLAGGGTF.

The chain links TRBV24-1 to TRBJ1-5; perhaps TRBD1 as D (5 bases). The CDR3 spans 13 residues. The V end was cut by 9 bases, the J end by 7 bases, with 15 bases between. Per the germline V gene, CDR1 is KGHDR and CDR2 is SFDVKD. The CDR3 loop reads CATGGTPGQPQHF. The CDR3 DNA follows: TGTGCCACCGGAGGGACCCCGGGACAGCCCCAGCATTTT.

Here the CDR3 reads CATSGEGAGNEQFF. CDR3 sequence (DNA): TGTGCCACCAGTGGGGAAGGGGCTGGCAATGAGCAGTTCTTC. J is TRBJ2-1 and V is TRBV24-1; tentatively, D is TRBD1 (5 bases). The germline V and J ends were trimmed by 5 bases and 6 bases, with 13 bases remaining between them. This CDR3 comprises 14 residues. CDR1 is KGHDR and CDR2 is SFDVKD in the germline V gene.

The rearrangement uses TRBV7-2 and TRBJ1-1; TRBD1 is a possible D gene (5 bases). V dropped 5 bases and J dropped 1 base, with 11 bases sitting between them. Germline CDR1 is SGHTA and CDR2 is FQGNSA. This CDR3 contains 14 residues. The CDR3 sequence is CASSPHQGNTEAFF. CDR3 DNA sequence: TGTGCCAGCAGCCCCCATCAGGGGAACACTGAAGCTTTCTTT.

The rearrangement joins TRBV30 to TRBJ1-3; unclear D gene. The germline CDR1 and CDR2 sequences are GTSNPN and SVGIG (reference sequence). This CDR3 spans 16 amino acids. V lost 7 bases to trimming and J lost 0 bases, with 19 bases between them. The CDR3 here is CASLLSPLSSGNTIYF. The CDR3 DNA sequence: TGTGCCTCTTTACTTTCACCCCTGAGCTCTGGAAACACCATATATTTT.

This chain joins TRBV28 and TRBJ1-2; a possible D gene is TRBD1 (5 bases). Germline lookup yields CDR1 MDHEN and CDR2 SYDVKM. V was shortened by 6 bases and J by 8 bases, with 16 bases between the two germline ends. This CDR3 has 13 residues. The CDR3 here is CASRPQGYGGYTF. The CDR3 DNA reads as TGTGCCAGCAGGCCTCAGGGATACGGGGGCTACACCTTC.

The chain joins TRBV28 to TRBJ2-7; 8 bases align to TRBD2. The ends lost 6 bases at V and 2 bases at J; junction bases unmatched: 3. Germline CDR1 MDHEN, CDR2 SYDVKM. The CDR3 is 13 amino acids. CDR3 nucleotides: TGTGCCAGCAGGCCGGGACTAGCCTACGAGCAGTACTTC. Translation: CASRPGLAYEQYF.

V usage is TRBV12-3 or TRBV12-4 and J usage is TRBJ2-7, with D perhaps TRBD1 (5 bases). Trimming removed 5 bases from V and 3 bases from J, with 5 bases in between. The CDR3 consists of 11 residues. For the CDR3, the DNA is TGTGCCAGCAGTCAGGGCTACGAGCAGTACTTC. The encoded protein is CASSQGYEQYF.

The CDR3 loop reads CASSPERLASRYQGGKLFF. For the CDR3, the DNA is TGTGCCAGCAGCCCGGAGCGGTTGGCCAGCCGTTATCAGGGGGGCAAGCTGTTTTTT. The V call is TRBV5-6, the J call TRBJ2-2; a weak D match, TRBD1 (7 bases). Trimming took 4 bases from V and 12 from J, leaving 34 bases between them. The CDR3 is made up of 19 amino acids. CDR1 is SGHDT and CDR2 is YYEEEE in the germline V gene.

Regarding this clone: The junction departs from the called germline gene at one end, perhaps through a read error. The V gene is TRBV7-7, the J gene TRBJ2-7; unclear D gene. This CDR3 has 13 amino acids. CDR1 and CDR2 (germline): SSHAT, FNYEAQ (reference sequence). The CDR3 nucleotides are TGTGCTAGCAGCCCCGCCCAAGGAGACGAGCAGTACTTC. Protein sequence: CASSPAQGDEQYF.

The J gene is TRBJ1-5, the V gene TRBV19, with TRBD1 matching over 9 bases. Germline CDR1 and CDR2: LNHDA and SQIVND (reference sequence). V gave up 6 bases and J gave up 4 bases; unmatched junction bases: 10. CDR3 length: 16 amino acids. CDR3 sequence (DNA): TGTGCCAGTAGGCCTGGGACAGGGAAGCGGAATCAGCCCCAGCATTTT. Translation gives CASRPGTGKRNQPQHF.

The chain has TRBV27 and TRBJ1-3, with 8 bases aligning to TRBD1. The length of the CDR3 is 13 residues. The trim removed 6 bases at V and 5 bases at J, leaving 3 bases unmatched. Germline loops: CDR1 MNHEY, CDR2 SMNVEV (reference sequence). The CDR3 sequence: CASSGQGRNTIYF. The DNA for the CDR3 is TGTGCCAGCAGCGGACAGGGTAGAAACACCATATATTTT.

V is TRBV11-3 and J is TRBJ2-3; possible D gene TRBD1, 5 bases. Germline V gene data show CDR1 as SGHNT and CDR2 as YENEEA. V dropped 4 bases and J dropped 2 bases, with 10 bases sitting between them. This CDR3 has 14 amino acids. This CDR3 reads CASSSTGNTDTQYF. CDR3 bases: TGTGCCAGCAGCTCTACAGGAAACACAGATACGCAGTATTTT.

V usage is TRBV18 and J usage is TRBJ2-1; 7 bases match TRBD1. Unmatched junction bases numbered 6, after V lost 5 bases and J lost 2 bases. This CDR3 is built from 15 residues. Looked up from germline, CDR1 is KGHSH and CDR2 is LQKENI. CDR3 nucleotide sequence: TGTGCCAGCTCATCACAGGGGTACGCCTACAATGAGCAGTTCTTC. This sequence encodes CASSSQGYAYNEQFF.

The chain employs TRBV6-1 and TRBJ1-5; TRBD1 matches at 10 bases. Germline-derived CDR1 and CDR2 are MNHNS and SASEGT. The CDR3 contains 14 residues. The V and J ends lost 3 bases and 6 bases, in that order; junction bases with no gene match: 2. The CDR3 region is CASSERTGGQPQHF. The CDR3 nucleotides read TGTGCCAGCAGTGAGAGGACAGGGGGTCAGCCCCAGCATTTT.

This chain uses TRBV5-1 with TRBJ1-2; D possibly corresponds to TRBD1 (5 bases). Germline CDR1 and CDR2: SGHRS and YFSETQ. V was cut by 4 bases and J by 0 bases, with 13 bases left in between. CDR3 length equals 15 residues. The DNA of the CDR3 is TGCGCCAGCAGCCCAGGGAGGGCTGCTAACTATGGCTACACCTTC. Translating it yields CASSPGRAANYGYTF.

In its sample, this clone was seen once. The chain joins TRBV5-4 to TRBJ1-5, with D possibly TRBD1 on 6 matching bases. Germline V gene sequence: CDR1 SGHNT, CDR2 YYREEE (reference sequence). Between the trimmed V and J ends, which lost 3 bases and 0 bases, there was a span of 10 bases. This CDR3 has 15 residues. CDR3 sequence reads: CASSSTGYSNQPQHF. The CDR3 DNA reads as TGTGCCAGCAGCTCGACAGGTTATAGCAATCAGCCCCAGCATTTT.

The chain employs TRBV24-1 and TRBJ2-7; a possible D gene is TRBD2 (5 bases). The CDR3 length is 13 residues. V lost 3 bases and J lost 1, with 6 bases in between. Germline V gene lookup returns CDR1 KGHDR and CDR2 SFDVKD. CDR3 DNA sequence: TGTGCCACCAGTGATGGAGGTTCCTACGAGCAGTACTTC. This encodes CATSDGGSYEQYF.

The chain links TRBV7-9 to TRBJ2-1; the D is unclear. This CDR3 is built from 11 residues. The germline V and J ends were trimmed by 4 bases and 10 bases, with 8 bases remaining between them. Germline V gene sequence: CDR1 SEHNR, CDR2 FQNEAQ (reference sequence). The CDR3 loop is CASSSFGEQFF. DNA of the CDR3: TGTGCCAGCAGCTCTTTCGGGGAGCAGTTCTTC.

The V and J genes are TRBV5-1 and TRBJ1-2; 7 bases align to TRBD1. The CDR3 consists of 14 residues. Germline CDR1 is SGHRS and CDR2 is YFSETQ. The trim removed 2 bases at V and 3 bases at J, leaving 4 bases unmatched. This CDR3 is CASSLGGADYGYTF. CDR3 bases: TGCGCCAGCAGCTTAGGGGGCGCTGACTATGGCTACACCTTC.

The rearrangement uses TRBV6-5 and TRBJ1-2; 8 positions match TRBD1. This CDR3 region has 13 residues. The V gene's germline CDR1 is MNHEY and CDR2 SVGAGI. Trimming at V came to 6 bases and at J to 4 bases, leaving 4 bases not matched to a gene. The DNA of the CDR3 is TGTGCCAGCAGACGGACAGGGTTCTATGGCTACACCTTC. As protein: CASRRTGFYGYTF.